These 25 T cell receptor beta chains originate from one sample sequenced in a study of T cell responses to AZD1222 COVID-19 vaccine. Repertoires were generated with immunoSEQ multiplex PCR, while TCRdb's copy carries only in-frame clones and drops some. The table shows more than 85,000 clones, with approximately 91% occurring only once. The specimen comprised peripheral blood, sampled on day 0 of MenACWY control vaccination. The source of these receptors is an adult in good health.

V and J are TRBV4-1 and TRBJ1-1; TRBD1 is a possible D gene (5 bases). In germline, CDR1 is MGHRA, CDR2 YSYEKL. The length of the CDR3 is 16 residues. The V end lost 2 bases, the J end lost 0 bases, and 13 bases lay between the germline ends. The CDR3 nucleotides read TGCGCCAGCAGCCAACACCCGGGACCACTGAACACTGAAGCTTTCTTT. The encoded protein is CASSQHPGPLNTEAFF.

This sequence joins TRBV3-1 (or the pseudogene TRBV3-2) and TRBJ1-4; 10 bases match TRBD1. The J segment lost 6 bases and the V segment lost 2 bases, leaving 6 bases of the junction unmatched. Germline CDR1 LGHDT, CDR2 YNNKEL (reference sequence). This CDR3 region has 16 residues. The CDR3: CASSQLRDRGYEKLFF. For the CDR3, the DNA is TGTGCCAGCAGCCAACTCCGGGACAGGGGTTATGAAAAACTGTTTTTT.

V usage is TRBV7-2 and J usage is TRBJ1-5, with D tentatively TRBD1 (5 bases). The V end lost 5 bases, the J end lost 7 bases, and 12 bases lay between the germline ends. The CDR3 totals 13 residues. CDR1 is SGHTA, CDR2 FQGNSA, per germline. The CDR3 is CASSGTGGQPQHF. The CDR3 nucleotides are TGTGCCAGCAGCGGAACAGGAGGCCAGCCCCAGCATTTT.

J is TRBJ1-1 and V is TRBV6-5, with D perhaps TRBD1 (6 bases). Germline V gene lookup returns CDR1 MNHEY and CDR2 SVGAGI. CDR3 length: 12 residues. Trimming took 5 bases from V and 10 from J, leaving 14 bases between them. This chain's CDR3 is CASSPQGTGAFF. In DNA form, the CDR3 reads TGTGCCAGCAGTCCACAGGGAACGGGAGCTTTCTTT.

The V and J genes are TRBV30 and TRBJ1-2; D is uncertain. Germline V gene sequence: CDR1 GTSNPN, CDR2 SVGIG (reference sequence). The CDR3 runs to 13 residues. V was shortened by 2 bases and J by 8 bases, with 15 bases between the two germline ends. CDR3 sequence reads: CAWSLPEVGGYTF. The CDR3 bases are TGTGCCTGGAGTCTCCCCGAAGTTGGCGGCTACACCTTC.

This CDR3 reads CASSQVYSGRDGQFF. The CDR3 DNA reads TGCGCCAGCAGCCAAGTGTATTCGGGCCGGGATGGGCAGTTCTTC. The chain has TRBV4-3 and TRBJ2-1; tentative D call: TRBD2 (5 bases). CDR1 LGHNA and CDR2 YSLEER come from the germline V gene. V gave up 1 base and J gave up 12 bases, with 19 bases separating them. CDR3 length: 15 residues.

In its sample, this clone was seen once. The chain has TRBV18 and TRBJ2-3, with a tentative D call TRBD1 (5 bases). Germline V lookup: CDR1 KGHSH, CDR2 LQKENI. The CDR3 runs 17 residues. V lost 3 bases to trimming and J lost 6 bases, with 22 bases between them. CDR3 sequence reads: CASSPPTGSGPGDTQYF. CDR3 in DNA: TGTGCCAGCTCACCCCCAACCGGGTCAGGGCCCGGGGATACGCAGTATTTT.

The rearrangement uses TRBV4-2 and TRBJ2-1; D is unresolved. V was clipped by 0 bases and J by 6 bases, with 9 bases between them. Germline CDR1 reads LGHNA; CDR2 reads YNFKEQ. The CDR3 runs 14 residues. The CDR3 region is CASSQDRSLNEQFF. Written as DNA, the CDR3 is TGTGCCAGCAGCCAAGATCGCTCACTCAATGAGCAGTTCTTC.

The chain is built from TRBV28 and TRBJ1-1; a possible D gene is TRBD1 (5 bases). Between the trimmed V and J ends, which lost 5 bases and 8 bases, there was a span of 18 bases. The CDR3 totals 14 residues. The germline V gene encodes CDR1 MDHEN and CDR2 SYDVKM. The chain's CDR3 is CASSNAGRPYEAFF. The CDR3 DNA sequence: TGTGCCAGCAGTAACGCAGGGCGCCCCTACGAAGCTTTCTTT.

This clone was counted once. The chain uses TRBV28 and TRBJ2-7, with 8 bases lining up with TRBD2. The CDR3 is 12 amino acids. Trimming at V came to 10 bases and at J to 5 bases, leaving 7 bases not matched to a gene. Looked up from germline, CDR1 is MDHEN and CDR2 is SYDVKM. The chain's CDR3 is CATGGVSNEQYF. CDR3 bases: TGTGCCACCGGGGGGGTTTCCAACGAGCAGTACTTC.

This chain connects TRBV11-2 to TRBJ1-4, with 7 nucleotides matching TRBD1. Trimming cost V 3 bases and J 7 bases; bases outside gene matches: 11. Germline values: CDR1 SGHAT, CDR2 FQNNGV. The CDR3 has 16 amino acids. CDR3 protein: CASSFFTPGGIEKLFF. In DNA, the CDR3 is TGTGCCAGCAGCTTTTTTACCCCAGGGGGGATTGAAAAACTGTTTTTT.

The chain carries TRBV14 and TRBJ2-7; possible D gene TRBD1, 6 bases. This CDR3 has 13 amino acids. Germline CDR1 reads SGHDN; CDR2 reads FVKESK. Deletions cut 2 bases from V and 2 bases from J, with 7 bases between. Written as DNA, the CDR3 is TGTGCCAGCAGCCAAACAGGGACCTACGAGCAGTACTTC. This sequence encodes CASSQTGTYEQYF.

The chain joins TRBV30 to TRBJ1-1; 10 positions agree with TRBD1. V dropped 7 bases and J dropped 3; count of bases not matched to a gene: 14. From germline, CDR1 is GTSNPN and CDR2 SVGIG (reference sequence). The CDR3 contains 16 residues. The CDR3 loop reads CALVPGQGSWDTEAFF. CDR3 DNA: TGTGCCTTGGTGCCGGGACAGGGGAGCTGGGACACTGAAGCTTTCTTT.

This clone was seen a few times. The genes are TRBV28 and TRBJ1-5; TRBD1 matches 10 bases. V shed 8 bases, J shed 0 bases, and the junction held 10 bases outside the gene matches. The germline CDR1 and CDR2 sequences are MDHEN and SYDVKM. CDR3 length: 17 amino acids. CDR3 in amino acids: CASRNRDRGYSNQPQHF. The DNA of the CDR3 is TGTGCCAGCCGGAACCGGGACAGGGGTTATAGCAATCAGCCCCAGCATTTT.

This clone was seen a few times. The V gene is TRBV4-1, the J gene TRBJ1-6; the D is unclear. Germline CDR1 reads MGHRA; CDR2 reads YSYEKL. CDR3 length: 16 amino acids. The ends were cut back, 4 bases at V and 9 bases at J, with 19 bases in the middle. The CDR3 region is CASSPIGREPSSPLHF. The DNA for the CDR3 is TGCGCCAGCAGCCCGATCGGTCGGGAGCCTAGTTCACCCCTCCACTTT.

The chain joins TRBV6-2 or TRBV6-3 to TRBJ2-3; 11 bases agree with TRBD2. V gave up 2 bases and J gave up 3 bases; unmatched junction bases: 4. The CDR3 has 16 residues. CDR1 and CDR2 from the germline V gene are MNHEY and SVGEGT. The CDR3 DNA is TGTGCCAGCAGTTACGGGGCTAGCGGGGGGACAGATACGCAGTATTTT. Protein product: CASSYGASGGTDTQYF.

This rearrangement joins TRBV24-1 to TRBJ2-7; 13 bases are a match to TRBD2. The length of the CDR3 is 17 residues. CDR1 and CDR2 (germline): KGHDR, SFDVKD. Trimming took 3 bases from V and 2 from J; bases not matched to a gene: 6. In DNA, the CDR3 is TGTGCCACCAGTGATCCTGCCGGACTAGCGGGAGCCTACGAGCAGTACTTC. Protein: CATSDPAGLAGAYEQYF.

V gene TRBV18 combines with J gene TRBJ1-5, with D hard to call. Trimming stripped 1 base from V and 0 bases from J, with 7 bases between. Per the germline V gene, CDR1 is KGHSH and CDR2 is LQKENI. The CDR3 runs to 15 residues. The CDR3 spells CASSPQTDSNQPQHF. The CDR3 DNA reads as TGTGCCAGCTCACCACAGACCGATAGCAATCAGCCCCAGCATTTT. Filled out from reference TRBV18 and TRBJ1-5, the complete variable domain reads NAGVMQNPRHLVRRRGQEARLRCSPMKGHSHVYWYRQLPEEGLKFMVYLQKENIIDESGMPKERFSAEFPKEGPSILRIQQVVRGDSAAYFCASSPQTDSNQPQHFGDGTRLSIL.

The chain links TRBV10-1 to TRBJ2-7, with 9 bases lining up with TRBD1. The J segment lost 2 bases and the V segment lost 6 bases, leaving 8 bases of the junction unmatched. The CDR3 is made up of 15 amino acids. Per the germline V gene, CDR1 is WNHNN and CDR2 is SYGVQD (reference sequence). In DNA form, the CDR3 reads TGCGCCAGCAGAGAGGCCGGGACAGGGCCCTACGAGCAGTACTTC. As protein: CASREAGTGPYEQYF.

The V and J genes are TRBV10-3 and TRBJ1-6, with D perhaps matching TRBD1 (6 bases). Germline CDR1 reads ENHRY; CDR2 reads SYGVKD. The CDR3 contains 17 residues. The V and J ends lost 3 bases and 7 bases respectively, with 19 bases between them. For the CDR3, the DNA is TGTGCCATCAGTGAAGCTCCGACAGCGGGGGCGAATTCACCCCTCCACTTT. Translating it yields CAISEAPTAGANSPLHF.

This clone appeared a single time. The rearrangement links TRBV10-3 to TRBJ1-1; TRBD1 matches 9 bases. Germline V gene sequence: CDR1 ENHRY, CDR2 SYGVKD. V gave up 8 bases and J gave up 11 bases; unmatched junction bases: 6. The CDR3 spans 11 residues. This chain's CDR3 is CAIGWDRVAFF. CDR3 bases: TGTGCCATCGGATGGGACAGGGTGGCTTTCTTT.

The chain joins TRBV5-1 to TRBJ2-3; 7 bases match TRBD2. Germline CDR1 and CDR2: SGHRS and YFSETQ. This CDR3 has 17 residues. Trimming took 9 bases from V and 5 from J; bases not matched to a gene: 21. The CDR3 DNA reads as TGCGCCAAGCAGACAAAACTACGCGGACTAGTGCAAGATACGCAGTATTTT. It codes for CAKQTKLRGLVQDTQYF.

The J gene is TRBJ2-2, the V gene TRBV30; D call uncertain. The CDR3 sequence is 13 residues long. Germline V gene lookup returns CDR1 GTSNPN and CDR2 SVGIG (reference sequence). V was shortened by 5 bases and J by 0 bases, with 7 bases between the two germline ends. This CDR3 is CAWSSPNTGELFF. The CDR3 bases are TGTGCCTGGTCATCTCCGAACACCGGGGAGCTGTTTTTT.

V gene TRBV5-1 combines with J gene TRBJ1-6; TRBD1 might be the D (5 bases). The V end lost 3 bases, the J end lost 5 bases, and 9 bases lay between the germline ends. Germline values: CDR1 SGHRS, CDR2 YFSETQ. There are 14 residues in the CDR3. The CDR3 DNA is TGCGCCAGCAGCTCCCCAGGGCATAATTCACCCCTCCACTTT. Amino acids: CASSSPGHNSPLHF. The variable domain in full, completed from reference TRBV5-1 and TRBJ1-6, reads KAGVTQTPRYLIKTRGQQVTLSCSPISGHRSVSWYQQTPGQGLQFLFEYFSETQRNKGNFPGRFSGRQFSNSRSEMNVSTLELGDSALYLCASSSPGHNSPLHFGNGTRLTVT.

CDR3 coding DNA: TGTGCCAGCAGCTTTCAGATAAGCACAGATACGCAGTATTTT. Translated: CASSFQISTDTQYF. The chain recombines TRBV11-1 with TRBJ2-3; D remains ambiguous. Germline CDR1 reads SGHAT; CDR2 reads FQDESV (reference sequence). CDR3 length: 14 amino acids. Between the trimmed V and J ends, which lost 3 bases and 0 bases, there was a span of 7 bases.